The clone carrying this T cell receptor (beta chain) was counted once. Antigen specificity is unknown. This record comes from a study of glioma-infiltrating T cells after dendritic cell vaccination. Study information: Patients received autologous tumor lysate-pulsed dendritic cell vaccination between about 2002 and 2013. Study results and caveats: Only a small number of patients had complete blood and tumor samples.

Described time point: after dendritic cell vaccination, including at tumor progression/relapse. The immunoSEQ assay amplified TCRB CDR3 from up to about 2 ug DNA. Produced via immunoSEQ multiplex PCR; TCRdb's table is partial and in-frame only. The sample lists roughly 80,000 clones, about nine tenths seen once, with 2% to 2.5% in the top ten. CDR1 and CDR2 from the germline V gene are KGHSH and LQKENI. The germline V and J ends were trimmed by 5 bases and 4 bases, with 15 bases remaining between them. This CDR3 has 15 amino acids. V is TRBV18 and J is TRBJ1-5; D possibly corresponds to TRBD1 (6 bases). The material was blood, obtained after dendritic cell vaccination. The clonotype was recovered from a human donor with glioblastoma. CDR3 loop: CASSMGAASNQPQHF. The CDR3 DNA follows: TGTGCCAGCTCAATGGGGGCAGCCTCAAATCAGCCCCAGCATTTT.